This TCR beta chain was profiled in a study of blood T cell repertoires in COVID-19. The V and J ends lost 0 bases and 4 bases respectively, with 16 bases between them. Germline lookup yields CDR1 GTSNPN and CDR2 SVGIG (reference sequence). The CDR3 loop spans 15 amino acids. Using immunoSEQ multiplex PCR, the repertoire was profiled, and TCRdb retains in-frame clones only, with some absent. The sample has 40,000 to 45,000 clones, around nine tenths seen once; the top ten hold approximately 4.6%. Input material: peripheral blood. This clonotype originated in a man aged 60 to 75 with acute or convalescent COVID-19. The chain has TRBV30 and TRBJ2-7, with a weak D call TRBD2 (5 bases). CDR3 nucleotide sequence: TGTGCCTGGAGTGTACTCTCCCTAGCAGATTACGAGCAGTACTTC. Translation gives CAWSVLSLADYEQYF.